This passage covers 2 T cell receptor beta chains from one sample sequenced in a study of OX40 agonist ivuxolimab in advanced cancers. Repertoires were generated with immunoSEQ multiplex PCR, while TCRdb's copy carries only in-frame clones and drops some. The sample lists about 58,000 clones, about four fifths occurring once. The starting material was CD4+ or CD8+ T cells sorted from blood, obtained in a trial of the OX40 agonist ivuxolimab. The receptor set was obtained from an adult with an advanced solid tumor such as melanoma, head and neck, liver or kidney cancer.

The CDR3, as DNA: TGTGCCAGCATACCGTACCCGAGTAGCAATCAGCCCCAGCATTTT. It specifies CASIPYPSSNQPQHF. The chain joins TRBV6-5 to TRBJ1-5, with D unclear. The CDR3 consists of 15 residues. Germline loops: CDR1 MNHEY, CDR2 SVGAGI. V was clipped by 7 bases and J by 0 bases, with 13 bases between them.

V is TRBV28 and J is TRBJ2-5, with a tentative D call TRBD2 (5 bases). The V end lost 3 bases, the J end lost 4 bases, and 12 bases lay between the germline ends. Per the germline V gene, CDR1 is MDHEN and CDR2 is SYDVKM. This CDR3 comprises 14 residues. This CDR3 is CASSFSPEGETQYF. CDR3 nucleotides: TGTGCCAGCAGTTTTTCCCCTGAGGGAGAGACCCAGTACTTC.